A selection of T cell receptor beta chains follows, all from one sample in a study of human T cells and chemical hapten exposure. TCRdb used MiXCR to reprocess the RACE reads, holding one entry per CDR3 protein. This table holds some 350,000 distinct CDR3 sequences, roughly 6% found once. Sequencing was performed on whole blood, taken in connection with sensitization to the hapten diphenylcyclopropenone (DPC). These receptors were collected from a woman in her late teens or twenties with alopecia areata. Some clones in this sample may be carry-over from other donors' samples. Each CDR3 is given with its conserved first and last residue. The order of the fields is V gene, J gene, clone size, D gene, CDR3 protein, CDR3 DNA. A D gene is named only where the DNA matches it firmly. Clone size is stated in some rows and not others, as once, few, many or a class when expanded.

>TRBV6-2/TRBV6-3|TRBJ1-5|-|TRBD1
CASRADRANQPQHF
TGTGCCAGCAGGGCGGACAGGGCCAATCAGCCCCAGCATTTT
>TRBV27|TRBJ2-7|-|TRBD2
CASSPPGLAPDTYEQYF
TGTGCCAGCAGTCCTCCCGGACTAGCCCCCGATACCTACGAGCAGTACTTC
>TRBV7-9|TRBJ2-7|few|-
CASSQDRDVRSYEQYF
TGTGCCAGCAGCCAAGACCGAGACGTTAGGTCCTACGAGCAGTACTTC
>TRBV12-3/TRBV12-4|TRBJ2-7|many|-
CASRNAGYYEQYF
TGTGCCAGCAGGAACGCAGGGTACTACGAGCAGTACTTC
>TRBV6-6|TRBJ1-2|many|-
CATSTESYGYTF
TGTGCCACATCGACAGAAAGCTATGGCTACACCTTC
>TRBV7-6|TRBJ1-2|-|-
CASSTWTGLGGYTF
TGTGCCAGCAGCACCTGGACCGGTTTAGGGGGCTACACCTTC
>TRBV10-3|TRBJ1-1|few|-
CAISGDGDSFF
TGTGCCATCAGTGGGGACGGAGATTCTTTCTTT
>TRBV7-2|TRBJ1-2|many|-
CASSLGQKRNYGYTF
TGTGCCAGCAGCTTAGGACAGAAACGTAACTATGGCTACACCTTC
>TRBV28|TRBJ1-4|many|-
CASSSDPGDEKLFF
TGTGCCAGCAGCTCCGACCCAGGGGATGAAAAACTGTTTTTT
>TRBV20-1|TRBJ1-6|many|TRBD1
CSARLTGEHNSPLHF
TGCAGTGCTAGATTGACAGGGGAGCATAATTCACCCCTCCACTTT
>TRBV4-1|TRBJ2-2|few|TRBD1
CASSQGGTDLLGGELFF
TGCGCCAGCAGCCAAGGGGGGACAGACCTCCTGGGCGGGGAGCTGTTTTTT
>TRBV10-3|TRBJ1-1|few|TRBD1
CAISPTGTNTEAFF
TGTGCCATCAGCCCGACAGGGACGAACACTGAAGCTTTCTTT
>TRBV7-2|TRBJ2-7|-|-
CASSFLVYEQYF
TGTGCCAGCAGCTTTCTTGTCTACGAGCAGTACTTC
>TRBV28|TRBJ1-5|many|-
CASSPALDGDWPQHF
TGTGCCAGCAGCCCTGCCCTGGACGGAGATTGGCCCCAGCATTTT
>TRBV7-9|TRBJ1-2|-|TRBD1
CASSLRDRAYGYTF
TGTGCCAGCAGCTTAAGGGACAGGGCCTATGGCTACACCTTC
>TRBV2|TRBJ1-2|many|-
CASSPDRWGYTF
TGTGCCAGCAGTCCAGACAGGTGGGGCTACACCTTC
>TRBV7-9|TRBJ1-6|many|-
CASSFLGTGSPLHF
TGTGCCAGCAGCTTTTTGGGGACGGGGTCACCCCTCCACTTT
>TRBV9|TRBJ2-5|-|-
CASSVGLQETQYF
TGTGCCAGCAGCGTAGGCCTCCAAGAGACCCAGTACTTC
>TRBV20-1|TRBJ1-1|many|TRBD1
CSAPRTGANTEAFF
TGCAGTGCTCCCCGGACAGGGGCGAACACTGAAGCTTTCTTT
>TRBV20-1|TRBJ1-1|many|-
CSASRPGSNTEAFF
TGCAGTGCTAGTCGGCCGGGGAGCAACACTGAAGCTTTCTTT
>TRBV12-3/TRBV12-4|TRBJ1-5|-|-
CASQTAGNEAQHF
TGTGCCAGCCAGACCGCCGGGAACGAGGCCCAGCATTTT
>TRBV20-1|TRBJ1-4|many|TRBD1
CSARKGALWEKLFF
TGCAGTGCTAGAAAGGGGGCGCTTTGGGAAAAACTGTTTTTT
>TRBV4-1|TRBJ1-1|many|-
CASSQDTRTEAFF
TGCGCCAGCAGCCAAGATACCCGGACTGAAGCTTTCTTT
>TRBV4-1|TRBJ1-1|few|-
CASSQDTTEAFF
TGCGCCAGCAGCCAGGACACCACTGAAGCTTTCTTT
>TRBV7-6|TRBJ2-1|few|TRBD1
CASSLEAGQGSNEQFF
TGTGCCAGCAGCTTAGAGGCGGGACAGGGTTCCAATGAGCAGTTCTTC
>TRBV3-1|TRBJ2-1|-|TRBD2
CASSQHGGVGEQFF
TGTGCCAGCAGCCAGCACGGGGGGGTTGGTGAGCAGTTCTTC
>TRBV11-1|TRBJ2-7|-|TRBD1
CASSSQNRGSSYEQYF
TGTGCCAGCAGCTCGCAGAACAGGGGGAGCTCCTACGAGCAGTACTTC
>TRBV20-1|TRBJ1-1|many|-
CSAPRDFSLPNTEAFF
TGCAGTGCTCCCCGGGACTTCAGCCTCCCGAACACTGAAGCTTTCTTT
>TRBV6-5|TRBJ1-1|many|-
CASARSRDTEAFF
TGTGCCAGCGCCAGGTCCAGGGACACTGAAGCTTTCTTT
>TRBV9|TRBJ2-1|many|TRBD2
CASSVATLAGAFNEQFF
TGTGCCAGCAGCGTAGCGACCCTAGCGGGGGCCTTCAATGAGCAGTTCTTC
>TRBV7-9|TRBJ2-1|-|-
CASSLVGLEEQFF
TGTGCCAGCAGCTTAGTGGGGCTAGAGGAGCAGTTCTTC
>TRBV4-1|TRBJ2-7|-|-
CASSQLLNPSYEQYF
TGCGCCAGCAGCCAACTCCTAAATCCATCCTACGAGCAGTACTTC
>TRBV7-9|TRBJ1-1|many|-
CASTQSRGEAFF
TGTGCCAGCACCCAGTCGAGGGGTGAAGCTTTCTTT
>TRBV5-1|TRBJ1-1|few|-
CASSLGRRGEAFF
TGCGCCAGCAGCTTAGGACGGCGGGGTGAAGCTTTCTTT
>TRBV7-9|TRBJ2-3|-|TRBD1
CASSGDRADTQYF
TGTGCCAGCAGCGGGGACAGGGCAGATACGCAGTATTTT
>TRBV10-3|TRBJ2-7|few|-
CAITGTLTSEQYF
TGTGCCATCACAGGGACACTCACCTCCGAGCAGTACTTC
>TRBV5-1|TRBJ1-2|few|TRBD1
CASSRTGQGTNYGYTF
TGCGCCAGCAGTCGCACGGGACAGGGGACTAACTATGGCTACACCTTC
>TRBV29-1|TRBJ2-2|few|-
CSVEKQLNTGELFF
TGCAGCGTTGAAAAGCAGCTTAACACCGGGGAGCTGTTTTTT
>TRBV4-3|TRBJ2-3|many|-
CASSQDRGTDTQYF
TGCGCCAGCAGCCAAGACAGGGGCACAGATACGCAGTATTTT